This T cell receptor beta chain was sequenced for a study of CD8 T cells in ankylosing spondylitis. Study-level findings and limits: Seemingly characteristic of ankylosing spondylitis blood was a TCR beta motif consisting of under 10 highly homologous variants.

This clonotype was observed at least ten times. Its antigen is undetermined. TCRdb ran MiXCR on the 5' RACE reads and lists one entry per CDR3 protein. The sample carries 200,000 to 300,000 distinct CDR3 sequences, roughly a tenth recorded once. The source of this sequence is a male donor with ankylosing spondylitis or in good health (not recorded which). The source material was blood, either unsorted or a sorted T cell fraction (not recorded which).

The CDR3 DNA is TGTGCCAGCAGTGTGGGCCTAGCAATCAAAGAGACCCAGTACTTC. Its translation is CASSVGLAIKETQYF. This sequence joins TRBV25-1 and TRBJ2-5; possible D gene TRBD2, 5 bases. This CDR3 spans 15 amino acids. With 4 bases removed from V and 3 bases from J, the gap between germline ends came to 15 bases. The germline V gene encodes CDR1 MGHDK and CDR2 SYGVNS.